Below are 14 T cell receptor beta chains sequenced from a single sample in a study of blood T cells in healthy people across ages. A J-beta primer mix and a sample-barcoded 5' primer were used in a second PCR of roughly 6 to 11 cycles. TCRdb re-called the 5' RACE reads through MiXCR, storing one row per CDR3 protein. The sample records roughly 640,000 distinct CDR3 sequences, less than 35% being singletons. Sequenced material: blood. These receptors all come from a woman at least 80 years old in good health.

The gene calls are TRBV6-1 and TRBJ1-5; D is unresolved. Germline CDR1 MNHNS, CDR2 SASEGT. V dropped 5 bases and J dropped 0 bases, with 14 bases sitting between them. This CDR3 is built from 16 residues. CDR3 sequence reads: CASSPNSGYSNQPQHF. The CDR3 bases are TGTGCCAGCAGTCCTAATAGCGGGTATAGCAATCAGCCCCAGCATTTT.

In its sample, this clonotype was seen many times. The V call is TRBV20-1, the J call TRBJ1-5; 7 bases are shared with TRBD1. With V trimmed by 6 bases and J by 3 bases, 11 bases remained unmatched. From germline, CDR1 is DFQATT and CDR2 SNEGSKA (reference sequence). The CDR3 consists of 15 residues. The CDR3, as DNA: TGCAGTGCCCGGCGGGGACAGAGCCTCAATCAGCCCCAGCATTTT. Protein product: CSARRGQSLNQPQHF.

This clonotype showed up just a few times. The chain couples TRBV30 to TRBJ2-5, with 9 bases lining up with TRBD1. The J call could be wrong; TRBJ2-7 is a better fit for the DNA end. The CDR3 spans 14 residues. Germline V gives CDR1 GTSNPN, CDR2 SVGIG (reference sequence). CDR3 region: CAWTIGTGFHEQYF. CDR3 bases: TGTGCCTGGACCATCGGGACAGGGTTTCACGAGCAGTACTTC.

Many counts were recorded for this clonotype. The chain employs TRBV10-3 and TRBJ1-2; D remains ambiguous. Germline V lookup: CDR1 ENHRY, CDR2 SYGVKD. This CDR3 comprises 14 residues. Deletions cut 0 bases from V and 4 bases from J, with 9 bases between. DNA for the CDR3: TGTGCCATCAGTGAGTCCTTACAGATCTATGGCTACACCTTC. The encoded protein is CAISESLQIYGYTF.

This sequence joins TRBV20-1 and TRBJ2-5, with D uncertain. CDR3 size: 13 residues. V lost 0 bases and J lost 9, with 14 bases in between. CDR1 is DFQATT and CDR2 is SNEGSKA in the germline V gene (reference sequence). The CDR3 spells CSARDARKSAQYF. The CDR3 nucleotides read TGCAGTGCTAGAGACGCCAGGAAGTCGGCCCAGTACTTC.

A note on this clonotype: The junction differs from germline at one of its ends, possibly a read error. The gene calls are TRBV7-8 and TRBJ2-5; 9 bases are shared with TRBD1. CDR1 and CDR2 (germline): SGHVS, FQNEAQ. CDR3 length: 16 amino acids. Written as DNA, the CDR3 is TGTGCCAGTAGCTTAGGGGGACAGGGATCACAAGAGACCCAGTACTTC. The encoded protein is CASSLGGQGSQETQYF.

This clonotype was seen ten or more times. DNA for the CDR3: TGTGCCAGTACCCGTGGGGGCAACCACGAGCAGTACTTC. Its protein product is CASTRGGNHEQYF. The V call is TRBV6-1, the J call TRBJ2-7, with D maybe TRBD1 (6 bases). The length of the CDR3 is 13 residues. Germline V lookup: CDR1 MNHNS, CDR2 SASEGT. V lost 9 bases, J lost 5 bases, and 17 bases lay in between.

This clonotype was seen only a few times. The J gene is TRBJ2-1, the V gene TRBV28; 13 bases match TRBD2. The V gene's germline CDR1 is MDHEN and CDR2 SYDVKM. The V gene end was trimmed by 6 bases and the J gene end by 9 bases; junction bases not matched to a gene: 8. This CDR3 has 15 residues. CDR3 nucleotide sequence: TGTGCCAGCAGGACGACTAGCGGGGGGTATGGTGAGCAGTTCTTC. Amino acids: CASRTTSGGYGEQFF.

There are many counts of this clonotype. The V and J genes are TRBV10-3 and TRBJ1-1; possibly TRBD1 for D (5 bases). The V end was cut by 4 bases, the J end by 4 bases, with 13 bases between. The CDR3 sequence is 14 residues long. CDR1 and CDR2 (germline): ENHRY, SYGVKD. CDR3 in amino acids: CAISVRGAGTEAFF. The CDR3 DNA sequence: TGTGCCATCAGTGTCCGAGGGGCCGGCACTGAAGCTTTCTTT.

This clonotype appeared many times. The CDR3 bases are TGTGCCAGCCGACCGGAACAGGGGGTGGGCGGCTACACCTTC. This sequence encodes CASRPEQGVGGYTF. The chain is built from TRBV6-1 and TRBJ1-2; TRBD1 agrees at 8 bases. The length of the CDR3 is 14 residues. V trimming: 8 bases; J trimming: 8 bases; junction bases outside the gene matches: 13. Per germline, CDR1 MNHNS and CDR2 SASEGT.

This clonotype showed up many times. This chain uses TRBV5-6 with TRBJ2-7; 15 bases fit TRBD2. The CDR3 contains 16 residues. Germline V gene lookup returns CDR1 SGHDT and CDR2 YYEEEE. The V gene end was trimmed by 2 bases and the J gene end by 2 bases; junction bases not matched to a gene: 2. CDR3 DNA: TGTGCCAGCAGCTTCTGGACTAGCGGGGGGGCCTACGAGCAGTACTTC. It codes for CASSFWTSGGAYEQYF. Based on the CDR3 plus reference TRBV5-6 and TRBJ2-7, the full variable domain is DAGVTQSPTHLIKTRGQQVTLRCSPKSGHDTVSWYQQALGQGPQFIFQYYEEEERQRGNFPDRFSGHQFPNYSSELNVNALLLGDSALYLCASSFWTSGGAYEQYFGPGTRLTVT.

The chain uses TRBV20-1 and TRBJ2-1, with 9 bases lining up with TRBD2. The germline gives CDR1 DFQATT, CDR2 SNEGSKA (reference sequence). The CDR3 spans 15 residues. The ends lost 6 bases at V and 0 bases at J; junction bases unmatched: 6. CDR3 coding DNA: TGCAGTGCGTTCCTTAGCGGGAGCTCCTACAATGAGCAGTTCTTC. Translating it yields CSAFLSGSSYNEQFF.

The J gene is TRBJ1-1, the V gene TRBV5-1, with 8 nucleotides matching TRBD1. The V and J ends lost 0 bases and 7 bases, in that order; junction bases with no gene match: 8. Germline V gene data show CDR1 as SGHRS and CDR2 as YFSETQ. CDR3 length: 15 amino acids. In nucleotides, the CDR3 is TGCGCCAGCAGCTTGGTCCTAAGGACAGGGATTGAAGCTTTCTTT. It codes for CASSLVLRTGIEAFF.

This clonotype was picked up many times. This chain joins TRBV7-9 and TRBJ1-5; tentatively, D is TRBD1 (6 bases). The ends were cut back, 6 bases at V and 5 bases at J, with 17 bases in the middle. Germline assignment: CDR1 SEHNR and CDR2 FQNEAQ (reference sequence). The CDR3 consists of 15 residues. CDR3 sequence: CASSPMMGAHQPQHF. The CDR3 nucleotides are TGTGCCAGCAGTCCCATGATGGGGGCGCATCAGCCCCAGCATTTT.